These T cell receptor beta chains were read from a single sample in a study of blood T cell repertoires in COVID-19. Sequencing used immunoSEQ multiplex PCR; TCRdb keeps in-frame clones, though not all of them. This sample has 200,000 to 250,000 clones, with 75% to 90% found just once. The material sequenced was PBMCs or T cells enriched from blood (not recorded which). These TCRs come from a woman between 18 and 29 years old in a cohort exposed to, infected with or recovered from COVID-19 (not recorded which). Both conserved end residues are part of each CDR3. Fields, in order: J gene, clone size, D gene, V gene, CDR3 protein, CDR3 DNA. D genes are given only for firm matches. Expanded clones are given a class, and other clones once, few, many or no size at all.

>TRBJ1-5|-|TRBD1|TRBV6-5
CASSNTGVHQPQHF
TGTGCCAGCAGCAACACAGGGGTCCATCAGCCCCAGCATTTT
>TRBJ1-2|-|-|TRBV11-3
CASSLVAGIGYGYTF
TGTGCCAGCAGCTTGGTGGCAGGGATTGGGTATGGCTACACCTTC
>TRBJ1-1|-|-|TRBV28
CASSLAGSSGNTEAFF
TGTGCCAGCAGTTTGGCAGGGTCCAGTGGGAACACTGAAGCTTTCTTT
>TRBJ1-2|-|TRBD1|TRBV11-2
CASSLRGLYGYTF
TGTGCCAGCAGCTTAAGGGGGCTATATGGCTACACCTTC
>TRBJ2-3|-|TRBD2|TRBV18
CASSPTGGNTQYF
TGTGCCAGCTCACCGACGGGGGGGAATACGCAGTATTTT
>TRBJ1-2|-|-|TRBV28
CASTLAPIYGYTF
TGTGCCAGCACTTTGGCCCCAATCTATGGCTACACCTTC
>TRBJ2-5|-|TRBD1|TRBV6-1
CASSEDRVRETQYF
TGTGCCAGCAGTGAGGACAGGGTGAGGGAGACCCAGTACTTC
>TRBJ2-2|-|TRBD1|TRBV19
CASSKMTGDDTGELFF
TGTGCCAGTAGTAAGATGACAGGGGATGACACCGGGGAGCTGTTTTTT
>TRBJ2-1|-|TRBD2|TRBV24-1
CATSERTSGRAGDEQFF
TGTGCCACCAGTGAGAGGACTAGCGGGAGGGCTGGGGATGAGCAGTTCTTC
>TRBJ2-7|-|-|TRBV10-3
CAIKGVYEQYF
TGTGCCATCAAGGGAGTCTACGAGCAGTACTTC
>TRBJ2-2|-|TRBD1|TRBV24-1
CATSDFGQGAGTGELFF
TGTGCCACCAGTGATTTCGGACAGGGGGCTGGCACCGGGGAGCTGTTTTTT
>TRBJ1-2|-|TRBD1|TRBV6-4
CASSPTGDVDGYTF
TGTGCCAGCAGCCCTACAGGGGATGTCGATGGCTACACCTTC
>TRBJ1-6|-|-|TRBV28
CASLPGPRGSPLHF
TGTGCCAGCCTGCCGGGCCCCAGGGGTTCACCCCTCCACTTT
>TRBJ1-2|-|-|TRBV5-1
CASSPGGNYGYTF
TGCGCCAGCAGCCCCGGGGGAAACTATGGCTACACCTTC
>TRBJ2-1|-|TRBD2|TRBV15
CATSRGREGSYNEQFF
TGTGCCACCAGCAGAGGCCGGGAGGGATCCTACAATGAGCAGTTCTTC
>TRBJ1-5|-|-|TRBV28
CASSLHGEGQPQHF
TGTGCCAGCAGTTTACACGGGGAAGGACAGCCCCAGCATTTT
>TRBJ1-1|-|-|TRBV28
CASSVDRLNTEAFF
TGTGCCAGCAGTGTCGACAGGTTGAACACTGAAGCTTTCTTT
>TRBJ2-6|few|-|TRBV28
CASSPPGTPGANVLTF
TGTGCCAGCAGTCCACCCGGGACACCTGGGGCCAACGTCCTGACTTTC
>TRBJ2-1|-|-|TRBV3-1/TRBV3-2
CASSQSSVVF
TGTGCCAGCAGCCAAAGCTCCGTGGTCTTC
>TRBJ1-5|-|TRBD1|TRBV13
CASSRKTGQGNSQPQHF
TGTGCCAGCAGCCGGAAAACCGGACAGGGGAATAGTCAGCCCCAGCATTTT
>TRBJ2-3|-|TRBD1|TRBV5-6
CASSLGTGGTDTQYF
TGTGCCAGCAGCTTGGGGACAGGGGGGACAGATACGCAGTATTTT
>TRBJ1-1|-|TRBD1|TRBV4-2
CASSRRAGQGITEAFF
TGTGCCAGCAGCCGAAGGGCAGGACAGGGAATTACTGAAGCTTTCTTT
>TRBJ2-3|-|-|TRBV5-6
CASSLAGRDLDTQYF
TGTGCCAGCAGCTTGGCCGGGCGGGACCTGGATACGCAGTATTTT
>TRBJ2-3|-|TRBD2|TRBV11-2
CASSQSRGSLAGAKDTQYF
TGTGCCAGCAGCCAATCCCGGGGTTCTCTAGCGGGAGCTAAGGATACGCAGTATTTT
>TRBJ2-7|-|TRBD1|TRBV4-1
CASSHADRATYEQYF
TGCGCCAGCAGCCACGCGGACAGGGCGACCTACGAGCAGTACTTC
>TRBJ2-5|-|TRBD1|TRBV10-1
CASSEPGQGRETQYF
TGCGCCAGCAGTGAGCCAGGACAGGGGAGGGAGACCCAGTACTTC
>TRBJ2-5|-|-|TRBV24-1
CATSDFPTTGTQYF
TGTGCCACCAGTGATTTCCCCACCACGGGGACCCAGTACTTC
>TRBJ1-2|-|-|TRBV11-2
CASSSFRSGGYGYTF
TGTGCCAGCAGCTCCTTCCGTTCGGGTGGCTATGGCTACACCTTC
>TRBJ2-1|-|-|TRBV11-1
CASSHSGVSYNEQFF
TGTGCCAGCAGCCATTCCGGGGTTTCCTACAATGAGCAGTTCTTC
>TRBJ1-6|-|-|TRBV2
CASIVAAGGSPLHF
TGTGCCAGCATAGTGGCCGCCGGGGGGTCACCCCTCCACTTT
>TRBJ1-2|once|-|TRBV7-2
CASSLAGQLNYGYTF
TGTGCCAGCAGCTTAGCCGGACAGCTAAACTATGGCTACACCTTC
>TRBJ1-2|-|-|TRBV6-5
CASRDTREGYTF
TGTGCCAGCAGAGACACCAGAGAGGGCTACACCTTC
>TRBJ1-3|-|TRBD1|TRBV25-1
CASSVLGTASGNTIYF
TGTGCCAGCAGTGTCCTCGGGACAGCCTCTGGAAACACCATATATTTT
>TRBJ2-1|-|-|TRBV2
CASRTGSSSYNEQFF
TGTGCCAGCAGGACAGGTTCTAGCTCCTACAATGAGCAGTTCTTC
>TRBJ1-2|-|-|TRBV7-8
CASSTGQSRDGYTF
TGTGCCAGCAGCACCGGACAGAGCAGGGATGGCTACACCTTC
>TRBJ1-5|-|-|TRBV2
CASSPETDFSNQPQHF
TGTGCCAGCAGTCCGGAGACGGACTTTAGCAATCAGCCCCAGCATTTT
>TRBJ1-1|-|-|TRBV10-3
CAISDSLNTEAFF
TGTGCCATCAGTGACAGTTTGAACACTGAAGCTTTCTTT
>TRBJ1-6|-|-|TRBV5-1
CASSLSAYRESPLHF
TGCGCCAGCAGCTTGAGTGCCTACCGAGAGTCACCCCTCCACTTT
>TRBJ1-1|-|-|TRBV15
CATSRVRGDTEAFF
TGTGCCACCAGCAGAGTCCGCGGGGACACTGAAGCTTTCTTT
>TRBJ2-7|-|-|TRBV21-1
CASSKTGGSYEQYF
TGTGCCAGCAGCAAGACAGGGGGGTCCTACGAGCAGTACTTC
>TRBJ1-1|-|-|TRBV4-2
CASSPEGAGVTEAFF
TGTGCCAGCAGCCCCGAAGGTGCAGGGGTCACTGAAGCTTTCTTT
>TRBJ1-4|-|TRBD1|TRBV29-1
CSVVGTGATNEKLFF
TGCAGCGTTGTAGGGACAGGGGCCACTAATGAAAAACTGTTTTTT
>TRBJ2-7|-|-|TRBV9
CASSVASSTYEQYF
TGTGCCAGCAGCGTAGCATCCAGTACCTACGAGCAGTACTTC
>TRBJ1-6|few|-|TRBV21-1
CASSKRGKFGQGLNNSPLHF
TGTGCCAGCAGCAAACGTGGTAAGTTTGGGCAGGGACTTAATAATTCACCCCTCCACTTT
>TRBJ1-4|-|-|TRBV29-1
CSAQVTTNEKLFF
TGCAGCGCCCAGGTGACAACTAATGAAAAACTGTTTTTT
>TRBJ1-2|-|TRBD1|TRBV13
CASSRTGSYGYTF
TGTGCCAGCAGCCGGACAGGCAGCTATGGCTACACCTTC